This is a list of T cell receptor beta chains from one sample in a study of CD8+ T cells in alopecia areata. The data were produced by immunoSEQ multiplex PCR, yet TCRdb's version contains in-frame clones alone and is incomplete. Of hundreds of thousands of clones in the sample, about 60% were seen once. The specimen was CD4+ T cells sorted from blood, collected around week 54, from a patient treated with tofacitinib. The receptors derive from a human donor with alopecia areata. Each CDR3 is given with its conserved first and last residue. The D gene is left open where the match is weak. Size tells how often a clone was seen (once, few, many) or the class of an expanded clone, and some rows leave it out.

j_gene: TRBJ1-2; abundance: .; d_gene: .; v_gene: TRBV6-5; CDR3nt: TGTGCCAGCAGAGCGCAGGGTCGTAATGGCTACACCTTC; CDR3aa: CASRAQGRNGYTF
j_gene: TRBJ1-1; abundance: .; d_gene: .; v_gene: TRBV30; CDR3nt: TGTGCCTGGATCCGGCATACTGGGGCCACTGAAGCTTTCTTT; CDR3aa: CAWIRHTGATEAFF
j_gene: TRBJ2-5; abundance: .; d_gene: TRBD1; v_gene: TRBV29-1; CDR3nt: TGCAGCGCCGGACAGGGGGCATCGGAGACCCAGTACTTC; CDR3aa: CSAGQGASETQYF
j_gene: TRBJ2-4; abundance: few; d_gene: .; v_gene: TRBV5-1; CDR3nt: TGCGCCAGCAGCTTGGGACAGAGGGACATTCAGTACTTC; CDR3aa: CASSLGQRDIQYF
j_gene: TRBJ1-1; abundance: .; d_gene: TRBD1; v_gene: TRBV5-6; CDR3nt: TGTGCCAGCAGCGGAATCAGGGGGCGTTACGGGAACACTGAAGCTTTCTTT; CDR3aa: CASSGIRGRYGNTEAFF
j_gene: TRBJ1-1; abundance: few; d_gene: .; v_gene: TRBV29-1; CDR3nt: TGCAGCGTTGCCAGGGGAACTGAAGCTTTCTTT; CDR3aa: CSVARGTEAFF
j_gene: TRBJ1-5; abundance: few; d_gene: TRBD1; v_gene: TRBV15; CDR3nt: TGTGCCACCAGCAGAGAAGGGGGCAGCAATCAGCCCCAGCATTTT; CDR3aa: CATSREGGSNQPQHF
j_gene: TRBJ1-1; abundance: .; d_gene: .; v_gene: TRBV10-3; CDR3nt: TGTGCCATCAGTGTAGAGGGGTTTAGCACTGAAGCTTTCTTT; CDR3aa: CAISVEGFSTEAFF
j_gene: TRBJ2-2; abundance: .; d_gene: TRBD1; v_gene: TRBV30; CDR3nt: TGTGCCTGGGGACAGGGGACCGGGGAGCTGTTTTTT; CDR3aa: CAWGQGTGELFF
j_gene: TRBJ2-5; abundance: .; d_gene: .; v_gene: TRBV5-1; CDR3nt: TGCGCCAGCAGCTTCGACAGCCAAGAGACCCAGTACTTC; CDR3aa: CASSFDSQETQYF
j_gene: TRBJ1-2; abundance: .; d_gene: TRBD1; v_gene: TRBV5-6; CDR3nt: TGTGCCAGCCAGACAGGGATTAACTATGGCTACACCTTC; CDR3aa: CASQTGINYGYTF
j_gene: TRBJ1-6; abundance: .; d_gene: .; v_gene: TRBV6-5; CDR3nt: TGTGCCAGCCGGGAACAGCCTAATTCACCCCTCCACTTT; CDR3aa: CASREQPNSPLHF
j_gene: TRBJ2-5; abundance: .; d_gene: .; v_gene: TRBV11-2; CDR3nt: TGTGCCAGCAGCTTCCGGGGCAGGGAGACCCAGTACTTC; CDR3aa: CASSFRGRETQYF
j_gene: TRBJ2-7; abundance: few; d_gene: .; v_gene: TRBV7-2; CDR3nt: TGTGCCAGCAGCTCAAACAGGGGGGGAACCTACGAGCAGTACTTC; CDR3aa: CASSSNRGGTYEQYF
j_gene: TRBJ1-4; abundance: few; d_gene: TRBD1; v_gene: TRBV19; CDR3nt: TGTGCCACCGGGGGACAGGGAGTTGAAAAACTGTTTTTT; CDR3aa: CATGGQGVEKLFF
j_gene: TRBJ1-1; abundance: once; d_gene: .; v_gene: TRBV6-5; CDR3nt: TGTGCCAGCAGTTACCGGGGAGATTACAAGGCAGCTTTCTTT; CDR3aa: CASSYRGDYKAAFF
j_gene: TRBJ2-5; abundance: .; d_gene: .; v_gene: TRBV18; CDR3nt: TGTGCCAGCTCACCAACCGCTATCCAAGAGACCCAGTACTTC; CDR3aa: CASSPTAIQETQYF
j_gene: TRBJ2-5; abundance: .; d_gene: .; v_gene: TRBV6-6; CDR3nt: TGTGCCAGCAGTCTCCCTCAGGGATTGGAGACCCAGTACTTC; CDR3aa: CASSLPQGLETQYF
j_gene: TRBJ1-6; abundance: few; d_gene: .; v_gene: TRBV5-6; CDR3nt: TGTGCCAGCAGCTTGTTCGAGGGTTACTCTCCCCTCCACTTT; CDR3aa: CASSLFEGYSPLHF
j_gene: TRBJ2-6; abundance: .; d_gene: TRBD1; v_gene: TRBV7-2; CDR3nt: TGTGCCAGCAGCTCTCGACAGGGGCGGACTGGGGCCAACGTCCTGACTTTC; CDR3aa: CASSSRQGRTGANVLTF
j_gene: TRBJ2-1; abundance: .; d_gene: .; v_gene: TRBV9; CDR3nt: TGTGCCAGCAGCCCCCGGATGAGCTCCTACAATGAGCAGTTCTTC; CDR3aa: CASSPRMSSYNEQFF
j_gene: TRBJ1-5; abundance: .; d_gene: .; v_gene: TRBV30; CDR3nt: TGTGCCTGGAGTGTAGAGGCTCAGCCCCAGCATTTT; CDR3aa: CAWSVEAQPQHF
j_gene: TRBJ2-2; abundance: .; d_gene: .; v_gene: TRBV30; CDR3nt: TGTGCCTGGAGGGGAAGGTTCACCGGGGAGCTGTTTTTT; CDR3aa: CAWRGRFTGELFF
j_gene: TRBJ2-1; abundance: .; d_gene: .; v_gene: TRBV7-2; CDR3nt: TGTGCCAGCAGCCCCTCGGGGCCCGGCAATGAGCAGTTCTTC; CDR3aa: CASSPSGPGNEQFF
j_gene: TRBJ1-4; abundance: .; d_gene: .; v_gene: TRBV18; CDR3nt: TGTGCCAGCTCACCACTAGCAACTAATGAAAAACTGTTTTTT; CDR3aa: CASSPLATNEKLFF
j_gene: TRBJ2-5; abundance: .; d_gene: TRBD2; v_gene: TRBV12-5; CDR3nt: TGTGCTACCACACCCGGACTAGCGGAACAAGAGACCCAGTACTTC; CDR3aa: CATTPGLAEQETQYF
j_gene: TRBJ2-1; abundance: .; d_gene: TRBD1; v_gene: TRBV30; CDR3nt: TGTGCCTGGAGTGTAAGGGCCCGCAGGGGGCCGGGGGATGAGCAGTTCTTC; CDR3aa: CAWSVRARRGPGDEQFF